This T cell receptor beta chain is drawn from a study of identical twins' blood T cells (dated by TCRdb to about 2013). Broadly, across the study: Around 52 million Illumina reads were obtained across some 12 libraries, of which six were alpha-chain libraries and six were beta-chain libraries. To assess how genetics influences repertoire formation, the study used next-generation sequencing to compare the TCR alpha and beta chain repertoires of three pairs of monozygous twins.

The germline V gene (reference sequence) yields DFQATT for CDR1 and SNEGSKA for CDR2. The V end gives up 3 bases and the J end 2 bases, leaving 2 bases in the junction not matched to a gene. The CDR3, cysteine through phenylalanine, is 14 amino acids long. Only the CDR3 DNA stays, 42 bases, in frame from base 1. Library preparation used 5' RACE. The sequencer listed for this sample is Illumina Genome Analyzer IIx. The RNA-based TCR cDNA libraries were made using a previously described protocol that was modified in several ways. To prevent cross-contamination, barcodes specific to each sample were added to both ends of every TCR cDNA library during cDNA synthesis and amplification. In the original analysis: Each individual had between about 90,000 and nearly 550,000 identified clonotypes, and each library contained 2.2 to 3.6 million CDR3-containing reads. Reads with improper barcode index combinations were discarded, after which clonesets were built for each library with the MiTCR software. While assembling CDR3 clonotypes, MiTCR filtered or rescued low-quality reads and corrected PCR and sequencing errors. Artificial out-of-frame clonotypes were mapped to in-frame sequences, with one indel allowed in the CDR3, and then removed. Similarity of V and J gene usage between donors was measured as Jensen-Shannon divergence divided by mean entropy. TCRdb applied fastp at Q25 and MiXCR to the public reads, then kept only in-frame beta chains. Rows with a matching CDR3 protein are joined into one entry that keeps the most common DNA and genes. These V and J calls derive from TCRdb rather than the authors' analysis. The sample table lists a few hundred thousand distinct CDR3 sequences, about 28% of them with a count of one. The leading ten clones occupy about 6% of the sample.

General conclusions and limits of the study: How many CDR3 clonotypes two donors shared depended mainly on the product of their cloneset sizes, and the twins did not clearly stray from this trend. Because the twins were reared together, environmental influences could not be excluded as an explanation for twin similarity. The proposed role of the TCRalpha J segment in MHC recognition during thymic selection was stated to require validation by independent studies. V gene usage, even among non-selected out-of-frame TCRbeta clonotypes, was reported to be markedly more similar within twin pairs than between unrelated donors. Among the most abundant TCRbeta clonotypes, more CDR3 sequences were shared by each donor with her twin than with unrelated donors.

This clonotype came up a few times. The target of this receptor is not known. Base qualities were left out, and no much larger clone turns up one base away. Donors were six healthy women forming three monozygous twin pairs. All three twin pairs had been reared together, and it was thought likely that the same infectious agents and vaccines had been met by these twin pairs. TCR cDNA libraries were prepared from RNA that was isolated from peripheral blood mononuclear cells. The clonotype originates from a woman between 18 and 50 years old in good health. The sequencing input was PBMCs. Rearrangement joined TRBV20-1 to TRBJ2-2; 8 central bases correspond to TRBD2. The base sequence is TGCAGTGCTAGTACTAGCGGAAACACCGGGGAGCTGTTTTTT. The encoded protein is CSASTSGNTGELFF.